The 2 T cell receptor beta chains below come from one sample, sequenced in a study of Graves' ophthalmopathy and Graves' hyperthyroidism. RNA transcripts served as template for amplifying TCR beta CDR3 sequences. The workflow started with a first-round RT-PCR run with HTBI primers and then moved on to a second-round multiplex PCR. TCRdb redid the calling of the multiplex PCR reads with MiXCR, one entry per CDR3 protein. Here the sample spans about 240,000 distinct CDR3 sequences, around 50% being singletons. The source material was peripheral blood. These receptors came from an adult man with Graves' ophthalmopathy.

This sequence joins TRBV5-4 and TRBJ2-7, with a weak D call TRBD1 (5 bases). V shed 1 base and J shed 3 bases, with 8 bases lying between them. Germline lookup yields CDR1 SGHNT and CDR2 YYREEE (reference sequence). The CDR3 length is 13 residues. DNA for the CDR3: TGTGCCAGCAGCTTGCAGGGTTTCTACGAGCAGTACTTC. Translating gives CASSLQGFYEQYF.

Comment on this clonotype: Germline and junction disagree at one end, which may indicate a read error. This sequence joins TRBV19 and TRBJ2-2; 10 bases are shared with TRBD2. The CDR3 length is 16 residues. Germline lookup yields CDR1 LNHDA and CDR2 SQIVND (reference sequence). The CDR3 nucleotides are TGTGCCCGTAGTCCCCGGACTAGCGGTAACACCGGGGAGCTGTTTTTT. This codes for CARSPRTSGNTGELFF.